This record looks at one T cell receptor beta chain sequence and its context. This entry is derived from a study of blood T cell repertoires in COVID-19. About the study: Acute-phase and convalescent COVID-19 samples originated in the United States, Italy and Spain. Sources were T cells, B-cell-depleted T cells, or PBMCs; the material itself was cDNA or gDNA.

V lost 3 bases, J lost 5 bases, and 1 base stayed unmatched. CDR3 size: 13 residues. Original handling: Amplifying reference gene primers gave estimates of nucleated cell counts. Sequencing used immunoSEQ multiplex PCR; TCRdb keeps in-frame clones, though not all of them. V and J calls and clone size come straight from that table; D and trimming were deduced from the DNA. Here the sample spans 200,000 to 250,000 clones, around nine tenths being singletons. The sample taken for sequencing was peripheral blood. The receptor was derived from a man aged 18 to 30 with active or convalescent COVID-19. The chain couples TRBV12-3 or TRBV12-4 to TRBJ1-3, with TRBD1 identical over 7 bases. The CDR3 DNA reads TGTGCCAGCAGTTTGGACAGGAGAAACACCATATATTTT. Its translation is CASSLDRRNTIYF.